Below, 9 T cell receptor beta chains from the same sample are listed, as sequenced in a study of T cell responses to AZD1222 COVID-19 vaccine. The data were produced by immunoSEQ multiplex PCR, yet TCRdb's version contains in-frame clones alone and is incomplete. The table records 150,000 to 200,000 clones, approximately 95% of them present only once. The sample in question was peripheral blood, obtained on day 0 of AZD1222 vaccination. The receptors come from an adult in good health.

V gene TRBV10-3 combines with J gene TRBJ1-6; unclear D gene. The CDR3 has 13 residues. V lost 4 bases and J 10 bases, leaving 11 bases between the germline ends. Per the germline V gene, CDR1 is ENHRY and CDR2 is SYGVKD. For the CDR3, the DNA is TGTGCCATCAGTGCGTTGGAGGGATCACCCCTCCACTTT. Amino acid sequence: CAISALEGSPLHF.

The chain combines TRBV10-3 with TRBJ1-2; a possible D gene is TRBD1 (6 bases). The CDR3 has 14 residues. Trimming cost V 4 bases and J 3 bases, with 12 bases left between them. Germline CDR1 is ENHRY and CDR2 is SYGVKD. The CDR3, as DNA: TGTGCCATCAGTGCCGGGGGCGGGGACTATGGCTACACCTTC. Encoded protein: CAISAGGGDYGYTF.

This chain uses TRBV5-1 with TRBJ1-2; 9 nucleotides align to TRBD1. The CDR3 is 17 residues long. Germline CDR1 and CDR2: SGHRS and YFSETQ. V gave up 1 base and J gave up 7 bases; unmatched junction bases: 14. CDR3 nucleotide sequence: TGCGCCAGCAGCTTGAATCCGGGACAGGGTTCGTTCTCTGGCTACACCTTC. This sequence encodes CASSLNPGQGSFSGYTF.

V gene TRBV19 combines with J gene TRBJ2-4; D perhaps matches TRBD1 (5 bases). V lost 3 bases to trimming and J lost 3 bases, with 15 bases between them. Per the germline V gene, CDR1 is LNHDA and CDR2 is SQIVND (reference sequence). This CDR3 region has 16 residues. The CDR3 is CASSIGRVGRKNIQYF. The CDR3 nucleotides are TGTGCCAGTAGTATCGGCAGGGTGGGCCGCAAAAACATTCAGTACTTC.

The rearrangement links TRBV2 to TRBJ2-2, with D unresolved. The ends were cut back, 6 bases at V and 5 bases at J, with 10 bases in the middle. Germline V gene sequence: CDR1 SNHLY, CDR2 FYNNEI. The CDR3 extends over 13 amino acids. CDR3 bases: TGTGCCAGCAGCCATACCCTAACCGGGGAGCTGTTTTTT. Amino acids: CASSHTLTGELFF.

This clone showed up just once. The rearrangement joins TRBV29-1 to TRBJ1-2, with D possibly being TRBD1 (6 bases). Per germline, CDR1 SQVTM and CDR2 ANQGSEA. The V and J ends lost 4 bases and 4 bases respectively, with 25 bases between them. The CDR3 has 17 residues. CDR3 loop: CSVVSEPGMGAFYGYTF. As DNA, the CDR3 is TGCAGCGTTGTTTCCGAGCCCGGAATGGGGGCCTTCTATGGCTACACCTTC.

The genes are TRBV5-1 and TRBJ1-1; the D is unclear. Germline V gene lookup returns CDR1 SGHRS and CDR2 YFSETQ. The CDR3 has 14 residues. Deletions cut 0 bases from V and 4 bases from J, with 10 bases between. Here the CDR3 reads CASSLDIGFTEAFF. The CDR3 DNA reads as TGCGCCAGCAGCTTGGATATCGGTTTCACTGAAGCTTTCTTT.

The J gene is TRBJ1-2, the V gene TRBV27, with D tentatively TRBD1 (6 bases). With 0 bases removed from V and 4 bases from J, the gap between germline ends came to 15 bases. CDR3 length: 16 amino acids. Germline loops: CDR1 MNHEY, CDR2 SMNVEV (reference sequence). CDR3 DNA: TGTGCCAGCAGTTTATCGATGCAGGGAGGGGGCTATGGCTACACCTTC. Amino acid sequence: CASSLSMQGGGYGYTF.

The gene calls are TRBV12-3 or TRBV12-4 and TRBJ2-2; no clear D. Trimming cost V 11 bases and J 3 bases, with 13 bases left between them. The CDR3 contains 13 residues. This CDR3 reads CASRRGDTGELFF. CDR3 nucleotide sequence: TGTGCCTCTCGACGTGGGGACACCGGGGAGCTGTTTTTT.